A selection of T cell receptor beta chains follows, all from one sample in a study of shared clonotypes between healthy human individuals. The assay was immunoSEQ multiplex PCR, and TCRdb's table has in-frame clones only and misses some. The sample yields millions of clones, roughly 94% seen once. Sequencing was carried out using naive CD8+ T cells sorted from blood. The receptor set was obtained from a man between 18 and 35 years old in good health. CDR3s include the opening cysteine and the closing phenylalanine or tryptophan. A D gene is named only where the DNA matches it firmly. Rows may omit the clone size; those that give it use once, few, many or a size class.

length: 14
size: -
V: TRBV28
D: TRBD1
J: TRBJ1-1
CDR3: CASRVQGQGILAFF
DNA: TGTGCCAGCAGGGTTCAGGGACAGGGAATTTTAGCTTTCTTT

length: 15
size: -
V: TRBV27
D: TRBD2
J: TRBJ2-2
CDR3: CASSSGGGANGELFF
DNA: TGTGCCAGCAGTTCTGGCGGGGGGGCCAACGGGGAGCTGTTTTTT

length: 17
size: -
V: TRBV7-6
D: TRBD1
J: TRBJ2-3
CDR3: CASSFMIPSTGTDTQYF
DNA: TGTGCCAGCAGCTTTATGATCCCTTCGACAGGGACAGATACGCAGTATTTT

length: 14
size: -
V: TRBV11-2
D: TRBD1
J: TRBJ2-7
CDR3: CASSSGTGTYEQYF
DNA: TGTGCCAGCAGCTCGGGGACAGGGACCTACGAGCAGTACTTC

length: 13
size: -
V: TRBV9
D: -
J: TRBJ2-7
CDR3: CASSVSGYGEQYF
DNA: TGTGCCAGCAGCGTATCAGGGTACGGCGAGCAGTACTTC

length: 15
size: -
V: TRBV7-9
D: TRBD1
J: TRBJ1-1
CDR3: CASSPPGQGNTEAFF
DNA: TGTGCCAGCAGCCCCCCGGGACAGGGGAACACTGAAGCTTTCTTT

length: 13
size: -
V: TRBV11-2
D: TRBD2
J: TRBJ2-5
CDR3: CASSLPGGFTQYF
DNA: TGTGCCAGCAGCTTACCGGGGGGTTTTACCCAGTACTTC

length: 11
size: -
V: TRBV6-1
D: -
J: TRBJ2-4
CDR3: CASSEFHIQYF
DNA: TGTGCCAGCAGTGAGTTTCACATTCAGTACTTC

length: 19
size: -
V: TRBV10-3
D: -
J: TRBJ1-5
CDR3: CAISESHPSRGYSNQPQHF
DNA: TGTGCCATCAGTGAGTCGCATCCGAGCAGGGGTTATAGCAATCAGCCCCAGCATTTT

length: 14
size: -
V: TRBV7-9
D: TRBD2
J: TRBJ2-3
CDR3: CATALAGGADTQYF
DNA: TGTGCCACCGCCCTAGCGGGAGGAGCAGATACGCAGTATTTT

length: 14
size: -
V: TRBV27
D: -
J: TRBJ2-7
CDR3: CASSKNPEAYEQYF
DNA: TGTGCCAGCAGTAAGAACCCGGAGGCCTACGAGCAGTACTTC

length: 16
size: -
V: TRBV4-3
D: TRBD2
J: TRBJ2-1
CDR3: CASSQDKERGGNEQFF
DNA: TGCGCCAGCAGCCAAGATAAGGAGCGGGGGGGGAATGAGCAGTTCTTC

length: 14
size: -
V: TRBV7-9
D: -
J: TRBJ2-7
CDR3: CASSPMERSYEQYF
DNA: TGTGCCAGCAGCCCGATGGAACGATCCTACGAGCAGTACTTC

length: 14
size: -
V: TRBV19
D: -
J: TRBJ2-2
CDR3: CASNRLANTGELFF
DNA: TGTGCCAGTAACCGACTGGCGAACACCGGGGAGCTGTTTTTT

length: 12
size: -
V: TRBV29-1
D: -
J: TRBJ2-5
CDR3: CSVVFRAETQYF
DNA: TGCAGCGTTGTGTTCAGGGCAGAGACCCAGTACTTC

length: 14
size: -
V: TRBV19
D: -
J: TRBJ1-6
CDR3: CASSMILSFSPLHF
DNA: TGTGCCAGTAGTATGATTTTGAGTTTTTCACCCCTCCACTTT

length: 16
size: -
V: TRBV27
D: -
J: TRBJ2-7
CDR3: CASSLEAEAGWGEQYF
DNA: TGTGCCAGCAGTTTAGAAGCGGAGGCCGGTTGGGGCGAGCAGTACTTC

length: 13
size: few
V: TRBV10-1
D: -
J: TRBJ1-2
CDR3: CASSDDPGYGYTF
DNA: TGCGCCAGCAGTGATGATCCAGGGTACGGCTACACCTTC

length: 15
size: -
V: TRBV5-1
D: -
J: TRBJ1-1
CDR3: CASSWAGALNTEAFF
DNA: TGCGCCAGCAGCTGGGCGGGAGCCCTGAACACTGAAGCTTTCTTT

length: 13
size: -
V: TRBV2
D: TRBD1
J: TRBJ1-1
CDR3: CASRSGTVSEAFF
DNA: TGTGCCAGCAGATCCGGGACAGTGTCTGAAGCTTTCTTT

length: 11
size: -
V: TRBV29-1
D: -
J: TRBJ2-1
CDR3: CSGLDVDEQFF
DNA: TGCAGCGGATTGGACGTCGATGAGCAGTTCTTC

length: 13
size: -
V: TRBV29-1
D: TRBD1
J: TRBJ2-5
CDR3: CSQSEGTGETQYF
DNA: TGCAGCCAGTCTGAAGGGACAGGAGAGACCCAGTACTTC

length: 12
size: -
V: TRBV6-5
D: -
J: TRBJ2-7
CDR3: CASRDQNYEQYF
DNA: TGTGCCAGCAGGGACCAAAACTACGAGCAGTACTTC

length: 15
size: -
V: TRBV5-6
D: -
J: TRBJ2-7
CDR3: CASSLGGTFAYEQYF
DNA: TGTGCCAGCAGCTTGGGGGGGACTTTCGCCTACGAGCAGTACTTC

length: 17
size: -
V: TRBV18
D: TRBD1
J: TRBJ2-7
CDR3: CASSGDRALLSSYEQYF
DNA: TGTGCCAGCTCAGGGGACAGGGCGCTCCTAAGCTCCTACGAGCAGTACTTC

length: 14
size: -
V: TRBV2
D: -
J: TRBJ1-1
CDR3: CASSLTAINTEAFF
DNA: TGTGCCAGCAGCCTGACAGCGATCAACACTGAAGCTTTCTTT

length: 14
size: -
V: TRBV29-1
D: -
J: TRBJ1-2
CDR3: CSVEWRGANYGYTF
DNA: TGCAGCGTTGAATGGAGGGGAGCTAACTATGGCTACACCTTC

length: 20
size: few
V: TRBV28
D: TRBD2
J: TRBJ2-3
CDR3: CASSYFWTSGGTSRSDTQYF
DNA: TGTGCCAGCAGTTATTTCTGGACTAGCGGGGGGACCAGTCGTTCAGATACGCAGTATTTT

length: 17
size: -
V: TRBV4-1
D: TRBD2
J: TRBJ2-3
CDR3: CASSQGGLAASTDTQYF
DNA: TGCGCCAGCAGCCAAGGGGGACTAGCGGCTAGCACAGATACGCAGTATTTT

length: 15
size: -
V: TRBV7-6
D: -
J: TRBJ2-7
CDR3: CASSLESGRTYEQYF
DNA: TGTGCCAGCAGCTTAGAGTCGGGAAGGACCTACGAGCAGTACTTC

length: 12
size: -
V: TRBV4-3
D: TRBD2
J: TRBJ2-1
CDR3: CASSQGEGTQFF
DNA: TGCGCCAGCAGCCAAGGGGAGGGTACACAGTTCTTC

length: 13
size: -
V: TRBV19
D: -
J: TRBJ2-7
CDR3: CASSLGPSYEQYF
DNA: TGTGCCAGTAGCCTCGGGCCCTCCTACGAGCAGTACTTC

length: 14
size: -
V: TRBV5-4
D: -
J: TRBJ2-3
CDR3: CASSFPQLTDTQYF
DNA: TGTGCCAGCAGCTTTCCACAGCTCACAGATACGCAGTATTTT

length: 15
size: -
V: TRBV29-1
D: -
J: TRBJ2-4
CDR3: CSVGDLGRGVDIQYF
DNA: TGCAGCGTGGGAGACTTAGGCAGGGGTGTGGACATTCAGTACTTC

length: 15
size: -
V: TRBV11-2
D: TRBD2
J: TRBJ2-5
CDR3: CASSRTSGGQETQYF
DNA: TGTGCCAGCAGCCGTACTAGCGGGGGCCAAGAGACCCAGTACTTC

length: 17
size: -
V: TRBV28
D: TRBD2
J: TRBJ2-3
CDR3: CASSLFYSGALSDTQYF
DNA: TGTGCCAGCAGTTTATTTTATAGCGGGGCCCTATCCGATACGCAGTATTTT

length: 14
size: -
V: TRBV4-1
D: -
J: TRBJ2-1
CDR3: CASSHLTRVDEQFF
DNA: TGCGCCAGCAGCCACCTGACCAGGGTGGATGAGCAGTTCTTC

length: 14
size: -
V: TRBV4-1
D: -
J: TRBJ1-1
CDR3: CASSQDWGNTEAFF
DNA: TGCGCCAGCAGCCAAGATTGGGGAAACACTGAAGCTTTCTTT

length: 14
size: -
V: TRBV12-5
D: TRBD1
J: TRBJ1-1
CDR3: CASGLEGASTEAFF
DNA: TGTGCTAGTGGTTTGGAGGGGGCGAGTACTGAAGCTTTCTTT

length: 14
size: -
V: TRBV9
D: -
J: TRBJ1-2
CDR3: CASSVEPGDYGYTF
DNA: TGTGCCAGCAGCGTAGAACCGGGAGACTATGGCTACACCTTC

length: 15
size: -
V: TRBV7-9
D: -
J: TRBJ1-3
CDR3: CASSFGEHSGNTIYF
DNA: TGTGCCAGCAGCTTCGGGGAGCACTCTGGAAACACCATATATTTT

length: 15
size: -
V: TRBV6-5
D: -
J: TRBJ1-6
CDR3: CASRWTEEGNSPLHF
DNA: TGTGCCAGCAGGTGGACAGAGGAGGGTAATTCACCCCTCCACTTT

length: 17
size: -
V: TRBV6-1
D: TRBD1
J: TRBJ1-1
CDR3: CASSEYSSGGWVTEAFF
DNA: TGTGCCAGCAGTGAGTACTCCTCAGGGGGCTGGGTGACTGAAGCTTTCTTT

length: 17
size: -
V: TRBV10-2
D: TRBD2
J: TRBJ2-5
CDR3: CASSDWGLVGPQETQYF
DNA: TGCGCCAGCAGTGACTGGGGACTAGTAGGGCCCCAAGAGACCCAGTACTTC

length: 16
size: -
V: TRBV7-8
D: -
J: TRBJ1-6
CDR3: CASSALAAGLDSPLHF
DNA: TGTGCCAGCAGCGCATTGGCGGCAGGGTTAGATTCACCCCTCCACTTT

length: 17
size: -
V: TRBV27
D: TRBD1
J: TRBJ2-1
CDR3: CASSLIPGQGFHNEQFF
DNA: TGTGCCAGCAGTTTAATCCCCGGACAGGGATTTCACAATGAGCAGTTCTTC

length: 15
size: -
V: TRBV4-1
D: -
J: TRBJ2-7
CDR3: CASSQEQVANYEQYF
DNA: TGCGCCAGCAGCCAAGAACAGGTCGCAAACTACGAGCAGTACTTC

length: 14
size: -
V: TRBV6-6
D: -
J: TRBJ2-7
CDR3: CAAGWSNIPDEQYF
DNA: TGTGCCGCGGGCTGGTCCAATATTCCTGACGAGCAGTACTTC

length: 12
size: few
V: TRBV7-9
D: -
J: TRBJ2-7
CDR3: CASSLESYEQYF
DNA: TGTGCCAGCAGCTTAGAGTCCTACGAGCAGTACTTC

length: 17
size: -
V: TRBV18
D: TRBD1
J: TRBJ2-7
CDR3: CASSPTRGQGRFYEQYF
DNA: TGTGCCAGCTCACCGACTCGCGGACAGGGGAGATTCTACGAGCAGTACTTC

length: 11
size: -
V: TRBV6-6
D: -
J: TRBJ2-3
CDR3: CATETFDTQYF
DNA: TGTGCCACCGAAACCTTTGATACGCAGTATTTT

length: 12
size: -
V: TRBV7-9
D: -
J: TRBJ2-1
CDR3: CASSLHNPEQFF
DNA: TGTGCCAGCAGCTTACATAATCCTGAGCAGTTCTTC

length: 14
size: once
V: TRBV11-2
D: -
J: TRBJ2-2
CDR3: CASSFARSSGELFF
DNA: TGTGCCAGCAGCTTTGCCAGAAGCTCCGGGGAGCTGTTTTTT

length: 9
size: -
V: TRBV7-8
D: -
J: TRBJ2-7
CDR3: CASSLADDF
DNA: TGTGCCAGCAGCTTAGCTGACGACTTC

length: 16
size: -
V: TRBV27
D: -
J: TRBJ1-2
CDR3: CASSPSGGAVVYGYTF
DNA: TGTGCCAGCAGCCCCTCGGGGGGCGCAGTAGTCTATGGCTACACCTTC

length: 13
size: -
V: TRBV13
D: -
J: TRBJ2-6
CDR3: CASSPSGANVLTF
DNA: TGTGCCAGCAGCCCGAGTGGGGCCAACGTCCTGACTTTC

length: 17
size: -
V: TRBV7-9
D: TRBD1
J: TRBJ2-1
CDR3: CASSLTLTGGDYNEQFF
DNA: TGTGCCAGCAGCTTGACCCTTACAGGGGGAGACTACAATGAGCAGTTCTTC